This T cell receptor beta chain is from a study of shared clonotypes between healthy human individuals. Profiled with immunoSEQ multiplex PCR; TCRdb holds only in-frame clones, not every one. Of around 980,000 clones listed, about 80% were seen once; the top ten hold 0.55% to 0.7%. Germline CDR1 and CDR2: SGDLS and YYNGEE. CDR3 length: 18 amino acids. The specimen was memory CD4+ T cells from PBMCs. Subset noted: CD45RA-negative fraction. The chain employs TRBV9 and TRBJ2-5; 15 bases align to TRBD2. The assigned J gene may be wrong: the sequence end matches TRBJ2-7 better. The TCR was taken from a man between 18 and 35 years old in good health. Some clones in this sample may be carry-over from other donors' samples. The CDR3 here is CASSLGTSGRRRSYEQYF. In DNA form, the CDR3 reads TGTGCCAGCAGCCTGGGGACTAGCGGGAGGAGGCGCTCCTACGAGCAGTACTTC.